This T cell receptor beta chain was retrieved from a study of blood T cell repertoires in COVID-19. Study background: The study drew acute and convalescent COVID-19 samples from the United States, Italy and Spain.

Authors' methods: Estimated nucleated cell counts came from reference gene primer amplification. Generated by immunoSEQ multiplex PCR, the TCRdb table keeps only in-frame clones and is missing some. V and J calls and clone size are copied from that table; D and trimming were computed from the DNA. The sample lists around 480,000 clones; about 87% were seen once. Trimming shortened V by 4 bases and J by 0 bases, and 10 bases separated the two germline ends. This CDR3 has 14 amino acids. The germline V gene encodes CDR1 SGHRS and CDR2 YFSETQ. This receptor was taken from a woman in her forties or fifties with COVID-19, enrolled during active disease. Specimen: peripheral blood. V is TRBV5-1 and J is TRBJ1-2; D call uncertain. CDR3 nucleotides: TGCGCCAGCAGCAACGGCGGGACTAACTATGGCTACACCTTC. The encoded protein is CASSNGGTNYGYTF. Combining the CDR3 with reference TRBV5-1 and TRBJ1-2 gives the whole variable domain KAGVTQTPRYLIKTRGQQVTLSCSPISGHRSVSWYQQTPGQGLQFLFEYFSETQRNKGNFPGRFSGRQFSNSRSEMNVSTLELGDSALYLCASSNGGTNYGYTFGSGTRLTVV.